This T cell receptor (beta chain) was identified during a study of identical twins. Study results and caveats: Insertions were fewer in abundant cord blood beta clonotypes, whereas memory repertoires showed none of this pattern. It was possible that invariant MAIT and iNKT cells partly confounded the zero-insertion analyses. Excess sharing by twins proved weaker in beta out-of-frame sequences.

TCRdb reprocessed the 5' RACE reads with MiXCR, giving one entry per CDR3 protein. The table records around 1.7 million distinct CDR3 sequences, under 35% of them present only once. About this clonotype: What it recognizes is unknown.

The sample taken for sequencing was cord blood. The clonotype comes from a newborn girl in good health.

The chain's CDR3 is CATPGSNSPLHF. In DNA form, the CDR3 reads TGTGCCACTCCGGGCTCGAATTCACCCCTCCACTTT. V is TRBV7-9 and J is TRBJ1-6; D call uncertain. CDR3 length: 12 residues. The V and J ends lost 10 bases and 7 bases respectively, with 11 bases between them. Looked up from germline, CDR1 is SEHNR and CDR2 is FQNEAQ (reference sequence). The variable domain in full, with the rest retrieved from reference TRBV7-9 and TRBJ1-6, is DTGVSQNPRHKITKRGQNVTFRCDPISEHNRLYWYRQTLGQGPEFLTYFQNEAQLEKSRLLSDRFSAERPKGSFSTLEIQRTEQGDSAMYLCATPGSNSPLHFGNGTRLTVT.